This T cell receptor (beta chain) was sequenced during a study of blood T cell repertoires in COVID-19. Profiling relied on immunoSEQ multiplex PCR, and the TCRdb table lists in-frame clones only, not all of them. The data hold 200,000 to 250,000 clones, with 83% observed a single time. CDR3 size: 13 residues. Trimming took 10 bases from V and 0 from J; bases not matched to a gene: 5. Looked up from germline, CDR1 is WSHSY and CDR2 is SAAADI. V gene TRBV10-2 combines with J gene TRBJ1-1, with 7 bases lining up with TRBD1. This TCR was sampled from a woman aged 50 to 60 who had been exposed to COVID-19. The source material was PBMCs or T cells enriched from blood (not recorded which). CDR3 DNA: TGCGCCACCCGGGACAGCATGAACACTGAAGCTTTCTTT. Encoded protein: CATRDSMNTEAFF.